This T cell receptor (beta chain) comes out of a study of vaccination effects on CD4 cells after COVID-19. Before any sequencing was done, the ViraFEST assay used viral peptide pools to expand antigen-specific CD4+ T cells. The culture ran for roughly ten days before CD4+ T cells were isolated. None of these healthy vaccinees had been infected with SARS-CoV-2 before vaccination. With 1 base removed from V and 6 bases from J, the gap between germline ends came to 8 bases. CDR1 is SGHRS, CDR2 YFSETQ, per germline. This CDR3 spans 12 amino acids. As to this clone: Its antigen is unknown.

Generated by immunoSEQ multiplex PCR, the TCRdb table keeps only in-frame clones and is missing some. This table holds 20,000 to 25,000 clones, about 72% found once. This chain uses TRBV5-1 with TRBJ2-7; D is unresolved. The sequenced sample was CD4+ T cells from PBMCs cultured with HCoV-OC43 spike peptides, obtained before COVID-19 vaccination. As to subset: HCoV-OC43 spike overlapping peptide pool stimulation. The clonotype comes from a human donor who received a COVID-19 vaccine. The CDR3 DNA is TGCGCCAGCAGCTTGAGGTCAGGCGAGCAGTACTTC. Translation gives CASSLRSGEQYF.